This TCR beta chain originates from a study of T-cell reconstitution after alpha-beta-depleted transplantation in children. Study-level points and caveats: Newly produced T cells mostly accounted for T-cell counts and diversity one year post-transplant. Two months or so post-transplant, alpha-beta T cells reportedly derived from several hundred expanded graft clones. Diversity of TCRbeta at day 60 was high in some patients, arising from surviving recipient T cells and thymic progenitors.

Unique molecular identifiers were incorporated into the prepared TCRbeta library. Each CDR3 protein is one row after TCRdb ran MiXCR on the PCR reads. The table lists around 960,000 distinct CDR3 sequences, under 30% of them singletons. This clonotype was found a few times. What it binds is not known. V lost 5 bases and J lost 6; bases outside the gene matches: 10. This CDR3 contains 17 residues. CDR1 and CDR2 (germline): MNHEY, SMNVEV (reference sequence). The sequence derives from a boy under two years old who had a stem cell transplant for SCID, so the T cells may come from the graft donor. The sequences come from PBMCs, mostly from graft donor cells, collected 360 days after TCRalphabeta/CD19-depleted stem cell transplant. This chain uses TRBV27 with TRBJ2-3, with 14 bases fitting TRBD2. The CDR3 loop reads CASSLPTSGGARDTQYF. The CDR3 nucleotides read TGTGCCAGCAGTCTACCGACTAGCGGGGGGGCCCGGGATACGCAGTATTTT.